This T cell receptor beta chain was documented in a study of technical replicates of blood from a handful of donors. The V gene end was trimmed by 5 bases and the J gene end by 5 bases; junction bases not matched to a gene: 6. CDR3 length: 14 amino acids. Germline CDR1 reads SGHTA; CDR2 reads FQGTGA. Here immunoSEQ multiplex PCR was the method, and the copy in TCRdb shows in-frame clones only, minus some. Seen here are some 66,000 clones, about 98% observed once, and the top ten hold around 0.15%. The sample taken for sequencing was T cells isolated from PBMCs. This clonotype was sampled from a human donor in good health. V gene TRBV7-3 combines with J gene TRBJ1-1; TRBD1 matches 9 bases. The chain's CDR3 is CASSIPGTGTEAFF. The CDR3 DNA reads TGTGCCAGCAGCATACCCGGGACAGGGACTGAAGCTTTCTTT.